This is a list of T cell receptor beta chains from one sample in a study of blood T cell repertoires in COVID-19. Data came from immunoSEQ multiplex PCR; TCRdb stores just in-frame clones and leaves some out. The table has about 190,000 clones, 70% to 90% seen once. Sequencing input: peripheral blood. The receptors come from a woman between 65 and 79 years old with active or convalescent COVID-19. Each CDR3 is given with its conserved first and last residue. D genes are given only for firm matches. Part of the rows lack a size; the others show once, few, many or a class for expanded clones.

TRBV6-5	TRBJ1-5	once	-	CATRDRKDQPQHF	TGTGCCACCAGAGACAGAAAAGATCAGCCCCAGCATTTT
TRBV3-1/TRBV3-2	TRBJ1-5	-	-	CASSQSGGLSQPQHF	TGTGCCAGCAGCCAGAGTGGGGGACTTAGTCAGCCCCAGCATTTT
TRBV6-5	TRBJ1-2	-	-	CASSVLGYTF	TGTGCCAGCAGCGTACTTGGCTACACCTTC
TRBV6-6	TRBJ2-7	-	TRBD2	CASTRLAGGPVYEQYF	TGTGCCAGCACACGACTAGCGGGAGGGCCCGTGTACGAGCAGTACTTC
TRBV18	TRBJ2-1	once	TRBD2	CASSPISGRAANEQFF	TGTGCCAGCTCACCAATTTCCGGGAGGGCCGCCAATGAGCAGTTCTTC
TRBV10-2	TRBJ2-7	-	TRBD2	CASSALPGLAGPSSSYEQYF	TGCGCCAGCAGTGCTTTACCGGGACTAGCGGGACCTTCGAGCTCCTACGAGCAGTACTTC
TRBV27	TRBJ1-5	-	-	CASSYSKYSNQPQHF	TGTGCCAGCAGCTACAGTAAATATAGCAATCAGCCCCAGCATTTT
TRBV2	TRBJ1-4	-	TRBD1	CASSPGTGGEKLFF	TGTGCCAGCAGTCCCGGGACAGGGGGCGAAAAACTGTTTTTT
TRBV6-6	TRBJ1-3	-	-	CASSNRAGAGNTIYF	TGTGCCAGCAGCAACAGGGCAGGGGCTGGAAACACCATATATTTT
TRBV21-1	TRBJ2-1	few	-	CASSTSTLAAKYNEQFF	TGTGCCAGCAGCACAAGCACTCTAGCGGCTAAATACAATGAGCAGTTCTTC
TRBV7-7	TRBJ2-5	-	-	CASSQDYGETQYF	TGTGCCAGCAGCCAGGACTATGGGGAGACCCAGTACTTC
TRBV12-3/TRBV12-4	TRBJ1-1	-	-	CASSWGSLEAFF	TGTGCCAGCAGTTGGGGCAGCCTTGAAGCTTTCTTT
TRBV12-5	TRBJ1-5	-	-	CASGTPGWQPQHF	TGTGCTAGTGGTACACCAGGGTGGCAGCCCCAGCATTTT
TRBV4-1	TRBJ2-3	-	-	CASSQALDTQYF	TGCGCCAGCAGCCAAGCGTTAGATACGCAGTATTTT
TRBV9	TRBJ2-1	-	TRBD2	CASSWTSGTYNEQFF	TGTGCCAGCAGCTGGACTAGCGGAACCTACAATGAGCAGTTCTTC
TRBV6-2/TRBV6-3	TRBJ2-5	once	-	CASSPPGRVATQYF	TGTGCCAGCAGCCCCCCCGGCAGGGTGGCGACCCAGTACTTC
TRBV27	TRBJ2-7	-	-	CASSLLESYEQYF	TGTGCCAGCAGTTTATTAGAGAGCTACGAGCAGTACTTC
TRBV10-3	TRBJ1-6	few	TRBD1	CAIKDTGGNSPLHF	TGTGCCATCAAAGACACAGGGGGTAATTCACCCCTCCACTTT
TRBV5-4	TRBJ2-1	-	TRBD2	CASTLGAGGPGDNEQFF	TGTGCCAGCACCCTAGGGGCGGGAGGGCCGGGTGACAATGAGCAGTTCTTC
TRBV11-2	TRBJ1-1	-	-	CASSPSWPNTEAFF	TGTGCCAGCAGCCCAAGTTGGCCGAACACTGAAGCTTTCTTT
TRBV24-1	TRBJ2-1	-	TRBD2	CATSDFGGGEQFF	TGTGCCACCAGTGATTTCGGCGGGGGTGAGCAGTTCTTC
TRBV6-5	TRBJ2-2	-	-	CASSYSRFGELFF	TGTGCCAGCAGTTACTCCAGATTCGGGGAGCTGTTTTTT
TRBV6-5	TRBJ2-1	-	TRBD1	CASSLDRVRNNEQFF	TGTGCCAGCAGCCTCGACAGGGTGAGGAACAATGAGCAGTTCTTC
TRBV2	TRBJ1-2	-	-	CASSFKIALVGYTF	TGTGCCAGCAGCTTCAAAATTGCCCTCGTCGGGTACACCTTC
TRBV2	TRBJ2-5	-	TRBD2	CASSAIGGGRAGETQYF	TGTGCCAGCAGTGCCATAGGCGGCGGGAGGGCCGGAGAGACCCAGTACTTC
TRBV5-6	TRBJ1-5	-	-	CASSLWGGSNQPQHF	TGTGCCAGCAGCTTGTGGGGAGGGAGCAATCAGCCCCAGCATTTT
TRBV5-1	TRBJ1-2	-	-	CASSLEGGRSYGYTF	TGCGCCAGCAGCTTGGAGGGGGGGCGCAGCTATGGCTACACCTTC
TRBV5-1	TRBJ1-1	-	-	CASSLKGRDTEAFF	TGCGCCAGCAGCTTGAAAGGCAGGGACACTGAAGCTTTCTTT
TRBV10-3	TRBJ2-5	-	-	CAISEPGETQYF	TGTGCCATCAGTGAGCCGGGGGAGACCCAGTACTTC
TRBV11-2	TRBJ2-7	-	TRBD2	CASSFLLGSGTSYEQYF	TGTGCCAGCAGCTTCCTTTTAGGTAGCGGGACATCCTACGAGCAGTACTTC
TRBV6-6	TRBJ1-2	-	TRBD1	CASGGTGGRGYTF	TGTGCCAGCGGGGGGACAGGGGGCAGGGGCTACACCTTC
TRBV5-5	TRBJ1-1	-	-	CASSLETERGTEAFF	TGTGCCAGCAGCTTGGAGACAGAAAGAGGCACTGAAGCTTTCTTT